A few counts support the clone carrying this TCR beta chain. Antigen unknown. These data are taken from a study of response to subunit inactivated influenza vaccine. Notes on the study in general: Authors proposed each seasonal influenza vaccination draws in few new T cells.

The V and J ends lost 5 bases and 1 base, in that order; junction bases with no gene match: 1. This CDR3 contains 14 residues. Germline V gene data show CDR1 as ENHRY and CDR2 as SYGVKD. Using its own MiXCR run on the RT-PCR reads, TCRdb lists one record per CDR3 protein. The table has about 530,000 distinct CDR3 sequences, about 11% seen once. The sample consisted of PBMCs from blood, taken on the day of vaccination. The chain couples TRBV10-3 to TRBJ2-3; 9 bases map to TRBD1. The TCR comes from a man aged 50-60 years who received an inactivated influenza vaccine. The CDR3 is CAISTGGGTDTQYF. For the CDR3, the DNA is TGTGCCATCAGTACAGGGGGCGGCACAGATACGCAGTATTTT.